Listed below are T cell receptor beta chains from one sample, sequenced in a study of blood T cell dynamics during melanoma immunotherapy. Generated by immunoSEQ multiplex PCR, the TCRdb table keeps only in-frame clones and is missing some. The sample consists of 10,000 to 12,000 clones, around nine tenths of them appearing once. The sequences come from blood, collected from a patient treated with checkpoint blockade. The receptors derive from a human donor with melanoma. Both conserved end residues are part of each CDR3. Each record gives: CDR3 length, D gene, clone size, V gene, J gene, CDR3 protein, CDR3 DNA. D genes are given only for firm matches. Clone size is shown for a subset of rows, as once, few, many or a class of expanded clone.

>14|-|-|TRBV11-1|TRBJ1-2
CASSLGDGPRGDTF
TGTGCCAGCAGCTTAGGGGACGGACCTAGGGGGGACACCTTC
>14|-|once|TRBV6-6|TRBJ1-2
CASSYPEGVYGYTF
TGTGCCAGCAGTTACCCCGAGGGAGTCTATGGCTACACCTTC
>13|-|-|TRBV2|TRBJ2-7
CASSAERSYEQYF
TGTGCCAGCAGTGCAGAGAGGAGTTACGAGCAGTACTTC
>12|-|-|TRBV6-5|TRBJ2-4
CASFSLVGIQYF
TGTGCCAGCTTTAGTCTAGTGGGCATTCAGTACTTC
>14|-|once|TRBV7-8|TRBJ2-5
CASSLAGSGETQYF
TGTGCCAGCTCCTTGGCTGGGTCTGGAGAGACCCAGTACTTC
>16|TRBD2|once|TRBV9|TRBJ2-2
CASSPSGGINTGELFF
TGTGCCAGCAGCCCTAGCGGGGGGATAAACACCGGGGAGCTGTTTTTT
>15|TRBD1|-|TRBV6-5|TRBJ2-5
CASSYGQGAWETQYF
TGTGCCAGCAGTTACGGACAGGGGGCTTGGGAGACCCAGTACTTC
>15|TRBD2|-|TRBV7-2|TRBJ2-3
CASTLAGLGPDTQYF
TGTGCCAGCACATTAGCGGGGTTGGGGCCAGATACGCAGTATTTT
>15|-|-|TRBV7-2|TRBJ1-4
CASSLGWGRGTALFF
TGTGCCAGCAGCTTAGGTTGGGGGAGGGGGACCGCACTGTTTTTT
>14|-|-|TRBV2|TRBJ1-1
CASNGEGLNTEAFF
TGTGCCAGCAACGGCGAAGGACTGAACACTGAAGCTTTCTTT
>17|TRBD1|-|TRBV19|TRBJ2-1
CASSIDLQGVSYNEQFF
TGTGCCAGTAGTATAGACTTACAGGGGGTATCCTACAATGAGCAGTTCTTC
>13|TRBD1|once|TRBV7-2|TRBJ1-1
CASSLLQGARAFF
TGTGCCAGCAGCTTATTACAGGGGGCGAGAGCTTTCTTT